This TCR beta chain was captured by sequencing in a study of prognosis after radiotherapy for stage I lung cancer. The length of the CDR3 is 15 residues. Trimming took 7 bases from V and 16 from J, leaving 26 bases between them. Germline CDR1 and CDR2: MNHEY and SVGEGT. Starting from genomic DNA, TCR beta CDR3 was amplified through two-round multiplex PCR. Amplification during the initial PCR round employed primers specific to each TRBV and TRBJ gene. TCRdb processed the multiplex PCR reads anew with MiXCR; each CDR3 protein has one entry. The profile shows around 13,000 distinct CDR3 sequences, less than 55% of them singletons. For each of two time points, a roughly 6.2-milliliter draw of peripheral blood was taken.

The material sequenced was PBMCs, taken before or after stereotactic body radiation therapy (not recorded which). This TCR was sampled from a donor of 50 years or more with non-small cell lung cancer. The rearrangement uses TRBV6-2 or TRBV6-3 and TRBJ1-6; TRBD1 is a possible D gene (5 bases). This chain's CDR3 is CASKEPGPYNSQLHF. The CDR3 DNA follows: TGTGCCAGCAAAGAACCAGGGCCCTATAATTCACAACTCCACTTT.